What follows is one T cell receptor beta chain and its context. This entry is derived from a study of technical replicates of blood from a few donors. The table came from immunoSEQ multiplex PCR; TCRdb's copy has only in-frame clones and leaves some out. The sample includes tens of thousands of clones, about 95% seen only once; the top ten take roughly 0.24%. The V end lost 5 bases, the J end lost 5 bases, and 15 bases lay between the germline ends. Germline V gene data show CDR1 as LNHDA and CDR2 as SQIVND (reference sequence). The CDR3 is made up of 15 amino acids. The chain joins TRBV19 to TRBJ1-4; D is ambiguous. This TCR derives from a human donor in good health. Sample: T cells isolated from PBMCs. The CDR3, as DNA: TGTGCCAGTAGTGCCCTAGTTGAAGCCAATGAAAAACTGTTTTTT. Translation gives CASSALVEANEKLFF.